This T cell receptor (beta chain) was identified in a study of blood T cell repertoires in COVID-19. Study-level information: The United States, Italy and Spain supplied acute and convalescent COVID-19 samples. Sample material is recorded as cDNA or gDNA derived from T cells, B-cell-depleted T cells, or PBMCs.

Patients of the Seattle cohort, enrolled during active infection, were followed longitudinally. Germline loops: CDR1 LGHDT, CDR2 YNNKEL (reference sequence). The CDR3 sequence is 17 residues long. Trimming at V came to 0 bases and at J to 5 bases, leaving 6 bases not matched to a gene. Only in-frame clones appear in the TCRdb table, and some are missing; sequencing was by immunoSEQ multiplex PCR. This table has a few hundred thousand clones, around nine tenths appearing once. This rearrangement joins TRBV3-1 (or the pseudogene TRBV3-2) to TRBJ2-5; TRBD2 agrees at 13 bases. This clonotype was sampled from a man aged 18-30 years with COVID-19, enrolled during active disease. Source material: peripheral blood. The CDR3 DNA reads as TGTGCCAGCAGCCAAGACCCGGGACTAGCGGGGAGGGAGACCCAGTACTTC. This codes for CASSQDPGLAGRETQYF.